The entry below gives a single T cell receptor (beta chain) sequence along with its context. This entry is derived from a study of T cell responses to AZD1222 COVID-19 vaccine. Clones were sequenced by immunoSEQ multiplex PCR, and TCRdb holds only the in-frame ones, with some missing. The sample consists of around 130,000 clones, about 90% of them appearing once. The receptor was derived from an adult who received the MenACWY meningococcal vaccine as a control. Specimen: peripheral blood, collected 28 days after the second dose of the MenACWY control vaccine.

In DNA, the CDR3 is TGTGCCAGCAGCACAGGGACCGCCCCAACTAATGAAAAACTGTTTTTT. It codes for CASSTGTAPTNEKLFF. The chain is built from TRBV9 and TRBJ1-4, with TRBD1 as a possible D gene (6 bases). The CDR3 runs to 16 residues. Germline V lookup: CDR1 SGDLS, CDR2 YYNGEE. The V and J ends lost 4 bases and 0 bases respectively, with 13 bases between them.